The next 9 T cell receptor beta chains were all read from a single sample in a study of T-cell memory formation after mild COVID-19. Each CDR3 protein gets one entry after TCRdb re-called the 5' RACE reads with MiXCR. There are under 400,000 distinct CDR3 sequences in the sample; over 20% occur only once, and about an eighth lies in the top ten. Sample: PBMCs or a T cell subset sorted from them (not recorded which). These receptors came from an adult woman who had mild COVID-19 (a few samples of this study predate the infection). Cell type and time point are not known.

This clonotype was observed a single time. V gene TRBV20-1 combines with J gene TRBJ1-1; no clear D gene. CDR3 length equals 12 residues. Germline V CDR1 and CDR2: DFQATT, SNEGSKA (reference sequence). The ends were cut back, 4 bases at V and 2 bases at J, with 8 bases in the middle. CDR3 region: CSAIPGNTEAFF. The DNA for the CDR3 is TGCAGTGCTATACCGGGAAACACTGAAGCTTTCTTT.

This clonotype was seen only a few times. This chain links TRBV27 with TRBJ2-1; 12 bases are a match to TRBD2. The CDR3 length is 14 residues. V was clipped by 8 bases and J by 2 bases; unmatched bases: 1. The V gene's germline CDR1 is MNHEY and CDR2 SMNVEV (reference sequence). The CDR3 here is CASGTSGPYNEQFF. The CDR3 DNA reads TGTGCCAGCGGGACTAGCGGGCCCTACAATGAGCAGTTCTTC.

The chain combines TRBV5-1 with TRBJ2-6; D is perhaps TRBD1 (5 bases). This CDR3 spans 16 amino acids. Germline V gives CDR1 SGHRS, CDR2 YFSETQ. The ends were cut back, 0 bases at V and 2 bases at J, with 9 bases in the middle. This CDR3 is CASSLEVRAGANVLTF. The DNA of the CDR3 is TGCGCCAGCAGCTTGGAGGTCAGGGCTGGGGCCAACGTCCTGACTTTC.

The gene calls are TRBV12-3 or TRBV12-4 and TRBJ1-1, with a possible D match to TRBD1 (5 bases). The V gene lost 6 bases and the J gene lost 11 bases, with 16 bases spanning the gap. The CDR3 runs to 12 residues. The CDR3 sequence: CASRRDRAEAFF. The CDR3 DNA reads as TGTGCCAGCAGGAGGGACCGGGCGGAGGCTTTCTTT.

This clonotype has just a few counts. CDR3 residues: CASSQAASGTPKTQYF. In DNA form, the CDR3 reads TGTGCCAGCAGCCAAGCCGCTAGCGGGACCCCAAAGACCCAGTACTTC. The chain employs TRBV4-2 and TRBJ2-5; 9 bases agree with TRBD2. After removal of 1 base from V and 6 bases from J, the junction contained 9 bases not matched to a gene. The V gene's germline CDR1 is LGHNA and CDR2 YNFKEQ. CDR3 length equals 16 residues.

This CDR3 reads CASSPYREYYEQYF. The CDR3 DNA follows: TGTGCCAGCTCACCGTACCGGGAGTACTACGAGCAGTACTTC. The genes are TRBV18 and TRBJ2-7; D may be TRBD2 (6 bases). CDR1 is KGHSH, CDR2 LQKENI, per germline. Trimming took 3 bases from V and 3 from J, leaving 12 bases between them. The CDR3 has 14 amino acids.

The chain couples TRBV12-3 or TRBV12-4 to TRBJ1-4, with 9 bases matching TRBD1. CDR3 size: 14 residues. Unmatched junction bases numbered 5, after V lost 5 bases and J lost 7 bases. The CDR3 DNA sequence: TGTGCCAGCAGTAGGGGACAGGGATTTGAAAAACTGTTTTTT. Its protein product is CASSRGQGFEKLFF.

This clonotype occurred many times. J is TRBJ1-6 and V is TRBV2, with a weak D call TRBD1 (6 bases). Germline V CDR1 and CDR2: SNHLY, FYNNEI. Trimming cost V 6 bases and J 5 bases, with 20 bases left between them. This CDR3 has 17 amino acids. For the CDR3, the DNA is TGTGCCAGCAGCAGGGGACGTGCGGTGGGAGATAATTCACCCCTCCACTTT. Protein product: CASSRGRAVGDNSPLHF.

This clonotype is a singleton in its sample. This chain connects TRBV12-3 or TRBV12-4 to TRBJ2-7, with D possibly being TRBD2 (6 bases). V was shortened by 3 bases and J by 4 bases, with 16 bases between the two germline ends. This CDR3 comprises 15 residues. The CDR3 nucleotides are TGTGCCAGCAGTTTTAGGTCGGGGGACGTATACGAGCAGTACTTC. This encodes CASSFRSGDVYEQYF.